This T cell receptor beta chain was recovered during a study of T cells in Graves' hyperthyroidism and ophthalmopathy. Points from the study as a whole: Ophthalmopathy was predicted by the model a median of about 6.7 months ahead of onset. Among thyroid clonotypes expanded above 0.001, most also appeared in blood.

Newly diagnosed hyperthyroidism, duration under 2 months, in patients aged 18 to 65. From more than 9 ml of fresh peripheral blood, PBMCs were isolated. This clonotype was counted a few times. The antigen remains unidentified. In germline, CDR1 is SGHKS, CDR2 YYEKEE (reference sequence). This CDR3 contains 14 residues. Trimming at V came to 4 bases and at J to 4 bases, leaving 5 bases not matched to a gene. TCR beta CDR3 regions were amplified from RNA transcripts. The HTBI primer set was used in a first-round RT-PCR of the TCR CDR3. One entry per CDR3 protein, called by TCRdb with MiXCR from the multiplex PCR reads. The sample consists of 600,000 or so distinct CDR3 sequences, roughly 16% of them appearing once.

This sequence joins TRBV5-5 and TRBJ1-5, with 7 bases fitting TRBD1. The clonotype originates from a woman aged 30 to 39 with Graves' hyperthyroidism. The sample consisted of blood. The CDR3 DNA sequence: TGTGCCAGCAGCCCGGACAGGAATAATCAGCCCCAGCATTTT. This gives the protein CASSPDRNNQPQHF.